This TCR beta chain comes out of a study of cytomegalovirus exposure and HLA in healthy donors. In the study overall: Among some 400 genotyped donors, roughly 81% fell in the Caucasian-associated ancestry cluster.

The CDR3 loop spans 8 amino acids. The germline CDR1 and CDR2 sequences are SQVTM and ANQGSEA. Study-level points and caveats: Association of a missense DCLRE1C variant with TCR beta V- and J-gene trimming was reported in a later analysis. Later analysis placed DRB1 highest and HLA-C lowest in TCR association rates, which differed by HLA locus. In an earlier analysis, about 87% or about 30%: the productive usage of most TCR beta V segments.

PCR was performed using 60 Vbeta and 13 Jbeta primers. Repertoires were generated with immunoSEQ multiplex PCR, while TCRdb's copy carries only in-frame clones and drops some. The sample shows roughly 190,000 clones, more than 65% of them seen only once. In regard to this clone: Antigen: not known.

Sequenced: PBMCs. V and J are TRBV29-1 and TRBJ2-5, with D hard to call. With the DNA end fitting TRBJ2-7 better, the J assignment may be wrong. The receptor comes from a female donor in good health and CMV-seronegative. The CDR3 loop is CSAYEQYF. The CDR3 DNA is TGCAGCGCCTACGAGCAGTACTTC.